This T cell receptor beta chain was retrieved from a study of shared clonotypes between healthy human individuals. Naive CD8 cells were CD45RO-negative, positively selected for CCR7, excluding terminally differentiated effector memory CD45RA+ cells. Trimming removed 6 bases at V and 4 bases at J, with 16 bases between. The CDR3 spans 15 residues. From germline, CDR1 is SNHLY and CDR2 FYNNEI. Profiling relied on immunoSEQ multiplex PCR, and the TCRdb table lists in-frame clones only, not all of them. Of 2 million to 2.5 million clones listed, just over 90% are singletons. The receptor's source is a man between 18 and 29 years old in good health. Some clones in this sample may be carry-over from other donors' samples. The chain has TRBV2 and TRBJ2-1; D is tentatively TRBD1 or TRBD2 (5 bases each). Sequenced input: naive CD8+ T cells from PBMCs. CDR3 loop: CASRGTPNGYNEQFF. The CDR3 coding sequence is TGTGCCAGCAGAGGGACGCCGAACGGATACAATGAGCAGTTCTTC.